Shown below are 17 T cell receptor beta chains from a single sample sequenced in a study of cytomegalovirus exposure and HLA in healthy donors. The PCR employed 60 Vbeta primers together with 13 Jbeta primers. Assay: immunoSEQ multiplex PCR; the TCRdb copy retains only in-frame clones and omits some. Seen here are some 200,000 clones, around three quarters observed once, and the top ten hold just over 2%. The sequencing sample was made of PBMCs. The receptors here all came from a woman aged 25 to 45 in good health and CMV-seropositive.

This clone was picked up a small number of times. The V and J genes are TRBV29-1 and TRBJ1-2; a possible D gene is TRBD1 (6 bases). Germline V gene sequence: CDR1 SQVTM, CDR2 ANQGSEA. V dropped 6 bases and J dropped 8 bases, with 13 bases sitting between them. CDR3 length equals 11 residues. CDR3 sequence reads: CSVLYGQGYTF. The DNA for the CDR3 is TGCAGCGTCCTTTACGGACAGGGCTACACCTTC.

The chain employs TRBV6-5 and TRBJ2-7; the D gene is possibly TRBD1 (5 bases). The CDR3 covers 12 residues. Looked up from germline, CDR1 is MNHEY and CDR2 is SVGAGI. Between the trimmed V and J ends, which lost 6 bases and 7 bases, there was a span of 13 bases. The CDR3 nucleotides read TGTGCCAGCAGACACAGGTATGGAGAGCAGTACTTC. It is translated as CASRHRYGEQYF.

The J gene is TRBJ1-1, the V gene TRBV7-2; no clear D. Trimming removed 3 bases from V and 1 base from J, with 6 bases in between. The germline V gene encodes CDR1 SGHTA and CDR2 FQGNSA. This CDR3 region has 13 residues. CDR3 DNA sequence: TGTGCCAGCAGCTTCGACAAGAACACTGAAGCTTTCTTT. It translates to CASSFDKNTEAFF.

J is TRBJ2-2 and V is TRBV7-8, with D unclear. V gave up 5 bases and J gave up 2 bases, with 9 bases separating them. CDR1 and CDR2 (germline): SGHVS, FQNEAQ. The length of the CDR3 is 14 residues. CDR3 loop: CASSRDLNTGELFF. Here the CDR3 DNA reads TGTGCCAGCAGCAGAGACTTAAACACCGGGGAGCTGTTTTTT.

V and J are TRBV18 and TRBJ1-1, with D perhaps TRBD1 (5 bases). V shed 5 bases and J shed 2 bases, with 15 bases lying between them. CDR3 length: 15 amino acids. Germline CDR1 KGHSH, CDR2 LQKENI. CDR3 protein: CASSVQAKPNTEAFF. The DNA of the CDR3 is TGTGCCAGCTCAGTACAGGCTAAGCCAAACACTGAAGCTTTCTTT.

The CDR3 nucleotides read TGTGCCAGCAGCGTAGATCCGGGGTTAGTGAGGGGCTACACCTTC. Its translation: CASSVDPGLVRGYTF. This sequence joins TRBV9 and TRBJ1-2, with unresolved D. This CDR3 region has 15 residues. Trimming cost V 0 bases and J 8 bases, with 17 bases left between them. CDR1 and CDR2 (germline): SGDLS, YYNGEE.

The chain is built from TRBV4-3 and TRBJ1-1; D possibly corresponds to TRBD1 (5 bases). Germline CDR1 is LGHNA and CDR2 is YSLEER. The CDR3 is 15 residues long. The ends were cut back, 1 base at V and 3 bases at J, with 12 bases in the middle. The CDR3 DNA reads TGCGCCAGCAGCCAAGTAGCGGGGGGGGACACTGAAGCTTTCTTT. Translated: CASSQVAGGDTEAFF.

The chain has TRBV5-4 and TRBJ1-1; D uncertain. The CDR3 runs to 13 residues. V was trimmed by 4 bases and J by 8 bases, leaving 15 bases between them. Germline V gene lookup returns CDR1 SGHNT and CDR2 YYREEE (reference sequence). The CDR3 loop is CASSPREKKEAFF. The CDR3 DNA sequence: TGTGCCAGCAGCCCAAGGGAGAAGAAAGAAGCTTTCTTT.

The count of this clone is one. V and J are TRBV7-6 and TRBJ2-1; 7 nucleotides align to TRBD2. J gave up 0 bases and V 3 bases, and 2 bases lay outside the gene matches. Germline V gives CDR1 SGHVS, CDR2 FNYEAQ. This CDR3 has 15 amino acids. The CDR3, as DNA: TGTGCCAGCAGCTTTGGCGGGAGCTCCTACAATGAGCAGTTCTTC. It yields the protein CASSFGGSSYNEQFF.

The count of this clone is one. This chain uses TRBV2 with TRBJ1-2; D perhaps matches TRBD1 (5 bases). The CDR3 extends over 15 amino acids. The germline V and J ends were trimmed by 0 bases and 3 bases, with 11 bases remaining between them. Germline V gives CDR1 SNHLY, CDR2 FYNNEI. The CDR3 DNA reads as TGTGCCAGCAGTGAAGCTAGGTCAGGGTACTATGGCTACACCTTC. Protein sequence: CASSEARSGYYGYTF.

This clone has only a few counts. This chain uses TRBV7-6 with TRBJ2-1, with 11 bases aligning to TRBD1. The CDR3 consists of 18 residues. V shed 2 bases, J shed 7 bases, and the junction held 13 bases outside the gene matches. Germline lookup yields CDR1 SGHVS and CDR2 FNYEAQ. The chain's CDR3 is CASSLRTPGQGDGNEQFF. Here the CDR3 DNA reads TGTGCCAGCAGCTTACGAACTCCGGGACAGGGGGACGGGAATGAGCAGTTCTTC.

The chain couples TRBV28 to TRBJ2-1; 11 bases line up with TRBD1. The V gene end was trimmed by 6 bases and the J gene end by 0 bases; junction bases not matched to a gene: 13. CDR3 length: 19 amino acids. Germline V gene lookup returns CDR1 MDHEN and CDR2 SYDVKM. CDR3 residues: CASSYGTGGWPSSYNEQFF. CDR3 nucleotides: TGTGCCAGCAGCTATGGGACAGGGGGGTGGCCATCCTCCTACAATGAGCAGTTCTTC.

Note on this clone: The limits of the CDR3 on the DNA are not certain, so only TCRdb's listed CDR3 is given. The chain combines TRBV5-1 with TRBJ2-5; no DNA check was done on the table's D call, TRBD2. Germline CDR1 reads SGHRS; CDR2 reads YFSETQ. The CDR3 numbers 15 amino acids, ends counted. CDR3 in amino acids: CASSFGPGGVETQYF.

The rearrangement uses TRBV30 and TRBJ2-1, with 11 bases lining up with TRBD2. This CDR3 is built from 16 residues. Germline CDR1 GTSNPN, CDR2 SVGIG (reference sequence). The junction had 6 bases not matched to a gene; V was cut back by 1 base and J by 4 bases. In nucleotides, the CDR3 is TGTGCCTGGAGTGAACTAGCGGGAGATCTTTACAATGAGCAGTTCTTC. Encoded protein: CAWSELAGDLYNEQFF.

Concerning this clone: Other DNA sequences in this sample translate to the same CDR3. The chain is built from TRBV6-1 and TRBJ2-6, with 14 bases identical to TRBD2. Germline lookup yields CDR1 MNHNS and CDR2 SASEGT. The CDR3 consists of 18 residues. Unmatched junction bases numbered 6, after V lost 4 bases and J lost 4 bases. This chain's CDR3 is CASSAGTSGGVGANVLTF. The CDR3 DNA is TGTGCCAGCAGTGCAGGGACTAGCGGGGGCGTGGGGGCCAACGTCCTGACTTTC.

This rearrangement joins TRBV30 to TRBJ1-3; 7 bases map to TRBD1. V gave up 0 bases and J gave up 4 bases; unmatched junction bases: 3. This CDR3 has 14 amino acids. The germline V gene has CDR1 GTSNPN and CDR2 SVGIG (reference sequence). This chain's CDR3 is CAWSVPGGGNTIYF. As DNA, the CDR3 is TGTGCCTGGAGTGTACCAGGGGGAGGAAACACCATATATTTT.

J is TRBJ2-2 and V is TRBV7-9, with D possibly being TRBD1 (6 bases). CDR1 and CDR2 from the germline V gene are SEHNR and FQNEAQ (reference sequence). The V end was cut by 5 bases, the J end by 5 bases, with 18 bases between. CDR3 length equals 16 residues. CDR3 amino acids: CASSPRPQGRTGELFF. The CDR3 DNA follows: TGTGCCAGCAGCCCACGTCCTCAGGGGCGTACCGGGGAGCTGTTTTTT.